This TCR beta chain was identified in a study of shared clonotypes between healthy human individuals. Whole-study results and caveats: The genetic and exposure-history diversity represented was limited by few donors. Non-shared clonotypes displayed generation probabilities falling below those of clonotypes present in all four donors. Sharing across four donors was highest in naive CD4 (around 5%) and lowest in memory CD8 (about 0.4%).

Assay used: immunoSEQ multiplex PCR; TCRdb lists only in-frame clones, some missing. The sample contains around 750,000 clones, 74% of which appear only once. A split of CD4+ cells into CD45RA+ naive and CD45RA-negative memory subsets was performed. The V end was cut by 4 bases, the J end by 10 bases, with 21 bases between. The CDR3 has 15 amino acids. Germline CDR1 is SGHRS and CDR2 is YFSETQ. This clone was counted a single time. What it binds is unknown. This TCR was recovered from a woman aged 30 to 39 in good health. The source material was memory CD4+ T cells sorted from blood. Subset specified: CD45RA-negative fraction. The chain recombines TRBV5-1 with TRBJ2-1, with D maybe TRBD2 (7 bases). The CDR3, as DNA: TGCGCCAGCAGCCTAGCCGAAGGGGGGGGCCGAGAGCAGTTCTTC. It yields the protein CASSLAEGGGREQFF.